This entry describes one TCR beta chain. Between the trimmed V and J ends, which lost 7 bases and 12 bases, there was a span of 18 bases. CDR1 and CDR2 from the germline V gene are MDHEN and SYDVKM. This CDR3 contains 13 residues. This sample is part of a study of cytomegalovirus exposure and HLA in healthy donors. 60 Vbeta and 13 Jbeta primers were used in PCR. The data were produced by immunoSEQ multiplex PCR, yet TCRdb's version contains in-frame clones alone and is incomplete. The sample lists 95,000 to 100,000 clones; 78% were seen once. The clonotype originates from a woman in her sixties in good health and CMV-seronegative. The chain uses TRBV28 and TRBJ1-4; the D gene is possibly TRBD1 (5 bases). The sequenced sample consisted of PBMCs. CDR3 loop: CASKDNAYGELFF. The CDR3 nucleotides are TGTGCCAGCAAGGACAACGCCTACGGAGAACTGTTTTTT. The full variable domain, its missing parts supplied by reference TRBV28 and TRBJ1-4, is DVKVTQSSRYLVKRTGEKVFLECVQDMDHENMFWYRQDPGLGLRLIYFSYDVKMKEKGDIPEGYSVSREKKERFSLILESASTNQTSMYLCASKDNAYGELFFGSGTQLSVL.